The next 2 T cell receptor beta chains were all read from a single sample in a study of T-cell reconstitution after alpha-beta-depleted transplantation in children. TCRbeta library preparation incorporated unique molecular identifiers. TCRdb fed the PCR reads into MiXCR, producing one record per CDR3 protein. Counted here are 700,000 or so distinct CDR3 sequences, around 13% occurring once; the ten biggest clones make up approximately 0.8%. Specimen: PBMCs, collected before TCRalphabeta/CD19-depleted stem cell transplant. The origin of the receptors is a girl aged 2-15 years with congenital amegakaryocytic thrombocytopenia, due to receive a stem cell transplant.

This chain links TRBV10-3 with TRBJ2-7; a possible D gene is TRBD2 (7 bases). CDR3 length: 16 residues. The V gene lost 7 bases and the J gene lost 5 bases, with 24 bases spanning the gap. The V gene's germline CDR1 is ENHRY and CDR2 SYGVKD. CDR3 nucleotide sequence: TGTGCCATCATGACTAATGCAGGGGAGGGAGTCCACGAGCAGTACTTC. Protein: CAIMTNAGEGVHEQYF.

This clonotype came up a few times. The chain carries TRBV6-5 and TRBJ2-7, with 7 bases lining up with TRBD2. The junction had 6 bases not matched to a gene; V was cut back by 2 bases and J by 2 bases. This CDR3 contains 15 residues. Per the germline V gene, CDR1 is MNHEY and CDR2 is SVGAGI. CDR3 region: CASSYASGETYEQYF. CDR3 bases: TGTGCCAGCAGTTACGCAAGCGGGGAAACCTACGAGCAGTACTTC.